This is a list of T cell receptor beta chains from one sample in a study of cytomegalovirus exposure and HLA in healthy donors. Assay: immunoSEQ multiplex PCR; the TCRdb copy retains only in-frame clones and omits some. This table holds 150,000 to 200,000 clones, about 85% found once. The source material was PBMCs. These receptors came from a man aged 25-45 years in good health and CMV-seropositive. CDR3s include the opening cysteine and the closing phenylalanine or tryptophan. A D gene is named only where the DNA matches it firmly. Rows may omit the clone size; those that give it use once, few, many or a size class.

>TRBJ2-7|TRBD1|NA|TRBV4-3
CASSPGTGVANEQYF
TGCGCCAGCAGCCCGGGGACAGGGGTGGCGAACGAGCAGTACTTC
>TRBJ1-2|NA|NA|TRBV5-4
CASSLEGHNGYTF
TGTGCCAGCAGCTTGGAGGGACATAATGGCTACACCTTC
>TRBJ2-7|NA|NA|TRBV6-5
CASSYRTGGEEYF
TGTGCCAGCAGTTACCGAACAGGGGGGGAAGAGTACTTC
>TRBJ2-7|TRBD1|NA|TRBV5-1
CASSPRIGGNEQYF
TGCGCCAGCAGCCCTCGGATAGGGGGCAACGAGCAGTACTTC
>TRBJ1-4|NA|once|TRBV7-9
CASRQAEFPNEKLFF
TGTGCCTCCCGACAGGCGGAATTCCCTAATGAAAAACTGTTTTTT
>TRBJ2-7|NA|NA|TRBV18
CASSPAVGSYEQYF
TGTGCCAGCTCACCAGCGGTCGGTTCCTACGAGCAGTACTTC
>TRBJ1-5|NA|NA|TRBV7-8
CASSIRDYSNQPQHF
TGTGCCAGCAGCATTCGGGACTATAGCAATCAGCCCCAGCATTTT
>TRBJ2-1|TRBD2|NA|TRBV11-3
CASSLAGGYNEQFF
TGTGCCAGCAGCTTAGCGGGGGGGTACAATGAGCAGTTCTTC
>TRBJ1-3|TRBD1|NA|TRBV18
CASSNGQGAGNTIYF
TGTGCCAGCTCAAACGGACAGGGAGCTGGAAACACCATATATTTT
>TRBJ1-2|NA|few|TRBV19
CASSIPFGRAGYTF
TGTGCCAGTAGTATTCCCTTTGGCAGGGCTGGCTACACCTTC
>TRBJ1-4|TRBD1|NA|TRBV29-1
CSVMTGNEKLFF
TGCAGCGTTATGACAGGGAATGAAAAACTGTTTTTT
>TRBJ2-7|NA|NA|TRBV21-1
CASSTILTGNSYEQYF
TGTGCCAGCAGCACAATACTGACAGGGAACTCCTACGAGCAGTACTTC
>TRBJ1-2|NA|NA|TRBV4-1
CASNPRSRDIGHYGYTF
TGCGCCAGCAACCCAAGAAGCAGGGATATTGGGCACTATGGCTACACCTTC
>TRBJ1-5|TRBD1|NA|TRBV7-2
CASSIRTGFGMDDQPQHF
TGTGCCAGCAGCATAAGGACAGGGTTTGGGATGGACGATCAGCCCCAGCATTTT
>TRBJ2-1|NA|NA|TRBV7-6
CASSLRDKGISYDNEQFF
TGTGCCAGCAGCTTAAGGGACAAGGGGATATCCTACGACAATGAGCAGTTCTTC
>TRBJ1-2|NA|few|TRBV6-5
CASSYGTANYGYTF
TGTGCCAGCAGTTACGGCACAGCTAACTATGGCTACACCTTC
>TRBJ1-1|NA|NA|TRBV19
CASSIDGGLIMNTEAFF
TGTGCCAGTAGTATCGACGGGGGGCTAATCATGAACACTGAAGCTTTCTTT
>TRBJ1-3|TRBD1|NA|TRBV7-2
CASSSYRGLGDTIYF
TGTGCCAGCAGCTCCTACAGGGGCCTCGGCGACACCATATATTTT
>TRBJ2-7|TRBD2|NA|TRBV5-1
CASSLALAGESSYEQYF
TGCGCCAGCAGCTTGGCTCTAGCGGGGGAATCCTCCTACGAGCAGTACTTC
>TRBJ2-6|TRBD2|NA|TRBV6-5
CASSYGGAGANVLTF
TGTGCCAGCAGTTACGGGGGGGCTGGGGCCAACGTCCTGACTTTC
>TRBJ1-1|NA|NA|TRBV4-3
CASSRDGMNTEAFF
TGCGCCAGCAGTCGAGACGGGATGAACACTGAAGCTTTCTTT
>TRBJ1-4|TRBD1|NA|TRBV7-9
CASTRDRTGRGDEKLFF
TGTGCCAGCACCCGGGACAGGACGGGCCGGGGGGATGAAAAACTGTTTTTT
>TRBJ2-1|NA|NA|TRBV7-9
CASTEGGWDYNEQFF
TGTGCCAGCACCGAGGGGGGGTGGGATTACAATGAGCAGTTCTTC
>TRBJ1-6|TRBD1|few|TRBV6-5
CASSYMGQVQSPLHF
TGTGCCAGCAGTTATATGGGACAGGTTCAGTCACCCCTCCACTTT
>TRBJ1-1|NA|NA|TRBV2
CASGQDRNTEAFF
TGTGCCAGCGGGCAGGACAGAAACACTGAAGCTTTCTTT
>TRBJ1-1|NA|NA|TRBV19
CASSIGGNILGPRAFF
TGTGCCAGTAGTATAGGCGGGAACATTCTGGGTCCTCGAGCTTTCTTT
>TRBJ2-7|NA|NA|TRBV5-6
CASSAGVSRSYEQYF
TGTGCCAGCAGTGCAGGGGTCTCCAGGTCCTACGAGCAGTACTTC
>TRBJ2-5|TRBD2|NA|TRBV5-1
CASSWGLAGARQETQYF
TGCGCCAGCAGCTGGGGACTAGCGGGGGCCCGTCAAGAGACCCAGTACTTC
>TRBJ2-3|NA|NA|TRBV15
CATSRDLAGLRTDTQYF
TGTGCCACCAGCAGAGATCTGGCAGGGCTGCGCACAGATACGCAGTATTTT
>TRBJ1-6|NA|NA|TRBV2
CASSAVPAEAPLHF
TGTGCCAGCAGTGCAGTACCGGCCGAGGCACCCCTCCACTTT
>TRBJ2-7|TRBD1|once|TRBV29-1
CSVESDRDYEQYF
TGCAGCGTTGAATCTGACAGGGACTACGAGCAGTACTTC
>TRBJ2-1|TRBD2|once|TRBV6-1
CASSEPAGGPRNEQFF
TGTGCCAGCAGTGAGCCAGCGGGGGGGCCACGCAATGAGCAGTTCTTC
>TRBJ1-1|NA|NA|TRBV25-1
CASSDQAMNTEAFF
TGTGCCAGCAGTGATCAAGCCATGAACACTGAAGCTTTCTTT
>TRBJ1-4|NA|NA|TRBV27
CASSLSWRGEKLFF
TGTGCCAGCAGTTTGTCCTGGAGAGGTGAAAAACTGTTTTTT
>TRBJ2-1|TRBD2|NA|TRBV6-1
CASSGTSGGEQFF
TGTGCCAGCAGTGGAACTAGCGGGGGTGAGCAGTTCTTC